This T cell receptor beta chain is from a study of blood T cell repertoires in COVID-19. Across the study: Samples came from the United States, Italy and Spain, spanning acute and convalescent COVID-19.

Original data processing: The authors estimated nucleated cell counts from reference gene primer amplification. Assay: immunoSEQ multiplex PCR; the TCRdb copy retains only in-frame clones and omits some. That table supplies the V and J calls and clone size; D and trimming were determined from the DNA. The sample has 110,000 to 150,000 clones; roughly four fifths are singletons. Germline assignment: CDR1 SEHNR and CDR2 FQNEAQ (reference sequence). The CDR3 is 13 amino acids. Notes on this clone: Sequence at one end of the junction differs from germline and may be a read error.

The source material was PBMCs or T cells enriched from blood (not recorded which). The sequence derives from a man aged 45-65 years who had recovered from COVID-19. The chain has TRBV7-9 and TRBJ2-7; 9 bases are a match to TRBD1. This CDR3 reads CASSSGTGPLPHF. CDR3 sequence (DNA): TGTGCCAGCAGCTCCGGGACAGGGCCCCTCCCTCACTTC. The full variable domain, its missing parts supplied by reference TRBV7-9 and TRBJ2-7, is DTGVSQNPRHKITKRGQNVTFRCDPISEHNRLYWYRQTLGQGPEFLTYFQNEAQLEKSRLLSDRFSAERPKGSFSTLEIQRTEQGDSAMYLCASSSGTGPLPHFGPGTRLTVT.